The 14 T cell receptor beta chains below all came from one sample that was sequenced in a study of graft-versus-host responses after intestinal transplantation. Their recognized antigens are unknown. Sequencing was performed with immunoSEQ multiplex PCR; in TCRdb, only in-frame clones are kept and a portion is missing. The table records roughly 90,000 clones, about 87% of them present only once. This material consisted of unstimulated CD4+ T cells sorted from spleen or lymph node cells, taken before transplant. The receptor source for this set is a human donor who was the organ donor for an intestinal transplant.

The rearrangement uses TRBV2 and TRBJ1-1; weak D call: TRBD1 (6 bases). The germline gives CDR1 SNHLY, CDR2 FYNNEI. The CDR3 contains 13 residues. V shed 5 bases and J shed 5 bases, with 12 bases lying between them. CDR3 coding DNA: TGTGCCAGCAGTAAGCACCAGGGGACTGAAGCTTTCTTT. The encoded protein is CASSKHQGTEAFF.

The rearrangement joins TRBV4-2 to TRBJ1-6, with TRBD1 matching 7 bases. The CDR3 runs 14 residues. The V and J ends lost 1 base and 9 bases, in that order; junction bases with no gene match: 3. Germline V gene lookup returns CDR1 LGHNA and CDR2 YNFKEQ. CDR3 coding DNA: TGTGCCAGCAGCCAAGGGCAGGGGGGTTCACCCCTCCACTTT. It specifies CASSQGQGGSPLHF.

This CDR3 is CASSSRGSYNEQFF. CDR3 nucleotide sequence: TGTGCCAGCAGCTCACGGGGCTCCTACAATGAGCAGTTCTTC. The chain links TRBV11-2 to TRBJ2-1, with D tentatively TRBD2 (5 bases). Per the germline V gene, CDR1 is SGHAT and CDR2 is FQNNGV. V lost 4 bases, J lost 0 bases, and 7 bases lay in between. This CDR3 has 14 residues.

The genes are TRBV28 and TRBJ2-3, with no clear D. The CDR3 covers 15 residues. Germline V gives CDR1 MDHEN, CDR2 SYDVKM. Trimming took 5 bases from V and 1 from J, leaving 13 bases between them. The CDR3 loop is CASSTNREGTDTQYF. The DNA for the CDR3 is TGTGCCAGCAGTACCAATAGAGAGGGCACAGATACGCAGTATTTT.

This clone was observed a single time. The chain is built from TRBV18 and TRBJ1-4; the D is unclear. With 5 bases removed from V and 0 bases from J, the gap between germline ends came to 13 bases. CDR1 KGHSH and CDR2 LQKENI come from the germline V gene. CDR3 length equals 16 residues. DNA of the CDR3: TGTGCCAGCTCAGTTTTCACAGTTGCAACTAATGAAAAACTGTTTTTT. Translated, it gives CASSVFTVATNEKLFF.

This clone was counted only a few times. This chain links TRBV6-5 with TRBJ1-5; no reliable D call. Germline CDR1 is MNHEY and CDR2 is SVGAGI. The CDR3 has 13 amino acids. V lost 5 bases, J lost 7 bases, and 12 bases lay in between. CDR3 region: CASSTGRGQPQHF. The CDR3 region has the DNA TGTGCCAGCAGTACCGGCCGAGGGCAGCCCCAGCATTTT.

In DNA form, the CDR3 reads TGCGCCAGCAGCTTGGCCGCCGGACAGATGAACTATGGCTACACCTTC. Amino acids: CASSLAAGQMNYGYTF. The chain carries TRBV5-1 and TRBJ1-2; tentative D call: TRBD1 (6 bases). Trimming cost V 0 bases and J 2 bases, with 14 bases left between them. The CDR3 spans 16 residues. Germline CDR1 reads SGHRS; CDR2 reads YFSETQ. The full variable domain, its missing parts supplied by reference TRBV5-1 and TRBJ1-2, is KAGVTQTPRYLIKTRGQQVTLSCSPISGHRSVSWYQQTPGQGLQFLFEYFSETQRNKGNFPGRFSGRQFSNSRSEMNVSTLELGDSALYLCASSLAAGQMNYGYTFGSGTRLTVV.

The chain is built from TRBV28 and TRBJ2-5; TRBD2 is a possible D gene (5 bases). Germline V gene sequence: CDR1 MDHEN, CDR2 SYDVKM. The CDR3 loop spans 14 amino acids. V was trimmed by 5 bases and J by 6 bases, leaving 16 bases between them. The CDR3 DNA follows: TGTGCCAGCAGTCCCGGACTCCTTGCGCAGACCCAGTACTTC. Its protein is CASSPGLLAQTQYF.

The chain carries TRBV7-9 and TRBJ2-5; 8 bases align to TRBD2. The CDR3 spans 17 residues. Unmatched junction bases numbered 11, after V lost 5 bases and J lost 0 bases. CDR1 is SEHNR and CDR2 is FQNEAQ in the germline V gene (reference sequence). CDR3 in DNA: TGTGCCAGCAGCGTACGGGGGGGTCTATACGACCAAGAGACCCAGTACTTC. It is translated as CASSVRGGLYDQETQYF.

The rearrangement links TRBV4-2 to TRBJ2-7; maybe TRBD1 (5 bases). CDR3 size: 15 residues. V was cut by 3 bases and J by 4 bases, with 16 bases left in between. Germline CDR1 reads LGHNA; CDR2 reads YNFKEQ. As DNA, the CDR3 is TGTGCCAGCAGCCAGGAACCCTTCAGGGTGTACGAGCAGTACTTC. Translated, it gives CASSQEPFRVYEQYF.

CDR3 region: CASSRETRGGMQTQYF. The CDR3 DNA is TGCGCCAGCAGCCGTGAGACGCGGGGGGGTATGCAGACCCAGTACTTC. The chain uses TRBV5-1 and TRBJ2-5; 9 bases match TRBD2. The CDR3 covers 16 residues. Germline values: CDR1 SGHRS, CDR2 YFSETQ. V lost 4 bases to trimming and J lost 6 bases; unmatched junction nucleotides: 13.

This chain joins TRBV6-5 and TRBJ2-1; D may be TRBD2 (5 bases). This CDR3 is built from 12 residues. V was shortened by 8 bases and J by 5 bases, with 10 bases between the two germline ends. The germline gives CDR1 MNHEY, CDR2 SVGAGI. The CDR3 bases are TGTGCCAGCCGGACTGATAACAATGAGCAGTTCTTC. This codes for CASRTDNNEQFF.

The genes are TRBV6-1 and TRBJ2-2; 8 bases are shared with TRBD1. V was pared by 6 bases and J by 6 bases, with 0 bases of the junction left unmatched. Germline V lookup: CDR1 MNHNS, CDR2 SASEGT. This CDR3 has 12 amino acids. CDR3 DNA sequence: TGTGCCAGCAGGGACAGGGCCGGGGAGCTGTTTTTT. It is translated as CASRDRAGELFF.

The chain couples TRBV4-2 to TRBJ2-3; 10 nucleotides align to TRBD2. Germline V lookup: CDR1 LGHNA, CDR2 YNFKEQ. The CDR3 runs 15 residues. V lost 0 bases to trimming and J lost 5 bases; unmatched junction nucleotides: 2. The CDR3 DNA reads as TGTGCCAGCAGCCAAGAGACTAGCGGGTTAGATACGCAGTATTTT. Translation gives CASSQETSGLDTQYF.